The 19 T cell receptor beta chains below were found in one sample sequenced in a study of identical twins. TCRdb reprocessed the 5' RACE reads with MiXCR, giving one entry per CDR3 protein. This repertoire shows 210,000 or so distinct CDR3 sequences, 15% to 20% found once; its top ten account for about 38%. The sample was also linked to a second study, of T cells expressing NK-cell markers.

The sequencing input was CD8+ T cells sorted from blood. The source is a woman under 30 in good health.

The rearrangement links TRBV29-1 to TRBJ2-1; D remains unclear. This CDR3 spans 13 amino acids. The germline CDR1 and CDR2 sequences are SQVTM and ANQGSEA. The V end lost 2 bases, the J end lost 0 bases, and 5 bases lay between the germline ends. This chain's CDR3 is CSVELPSYNEQFF. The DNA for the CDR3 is TGCAGCGTTGAACTTCCCTCCTACAATGAGCAGTTCTTC.

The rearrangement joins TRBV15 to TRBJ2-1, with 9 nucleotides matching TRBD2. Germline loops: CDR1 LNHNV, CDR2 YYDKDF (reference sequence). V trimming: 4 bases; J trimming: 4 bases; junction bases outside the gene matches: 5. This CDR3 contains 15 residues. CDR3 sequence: CATSTTSGNYNEQFF. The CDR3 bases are TGTGCCACCAGCACGACTAGCGGAAATTACAATGAGCAGTTCTTC.

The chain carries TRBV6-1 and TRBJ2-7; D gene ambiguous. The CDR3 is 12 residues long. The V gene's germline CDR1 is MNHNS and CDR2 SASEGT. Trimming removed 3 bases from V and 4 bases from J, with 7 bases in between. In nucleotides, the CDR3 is TGTGCCAGCAGTGAGCGGTTTTACGAGCAGTACTTC. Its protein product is CASSERFYEQYF.

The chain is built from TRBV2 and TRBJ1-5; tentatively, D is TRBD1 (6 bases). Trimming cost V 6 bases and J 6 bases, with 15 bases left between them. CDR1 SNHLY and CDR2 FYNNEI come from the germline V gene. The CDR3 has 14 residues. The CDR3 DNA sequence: TGTGCCAGCAGAGGCCAGGGGAGTGTTCAGCCCCAGCATTTT. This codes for CASRGQGSVQPQHF.

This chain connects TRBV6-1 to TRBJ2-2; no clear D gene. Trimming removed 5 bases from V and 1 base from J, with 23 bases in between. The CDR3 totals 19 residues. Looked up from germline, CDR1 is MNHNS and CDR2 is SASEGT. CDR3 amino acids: CASSPPPRFPGQNTGELFF. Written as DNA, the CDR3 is TGTGCCAGCAGTCCCCCCCCGAGGTTCCCCGGTCAGAACACCGGGGAGCTGTTTTTT.

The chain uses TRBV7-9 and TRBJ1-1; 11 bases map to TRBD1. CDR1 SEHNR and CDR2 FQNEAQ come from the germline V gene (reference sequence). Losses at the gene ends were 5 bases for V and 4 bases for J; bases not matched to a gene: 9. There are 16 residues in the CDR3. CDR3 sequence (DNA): TGTGCCAGCAGCCCCGGGACAGGGGGATATACCACTGAAGCTTTCTTT. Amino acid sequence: CASSPGTGGYTTEAFF.

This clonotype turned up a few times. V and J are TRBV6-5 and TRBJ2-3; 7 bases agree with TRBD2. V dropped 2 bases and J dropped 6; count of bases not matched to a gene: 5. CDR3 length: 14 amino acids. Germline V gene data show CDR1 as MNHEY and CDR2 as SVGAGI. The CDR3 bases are TGTGCCAGCAGTTACGGCGGGGGAGCTGATACGCAGTATTTT. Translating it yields CASSYGGGADTQYF.

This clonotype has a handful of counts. The DNA for the CDR3 is TGTGCCAGCAGTTTTATTGTCACAGGAGCGAATGACTACACCTTC. This codes for CASSFIVTGANDYTF. The chain couples TRBV12-3 or TRBV12-4 to TRBJ1-2; D perhaps matches TRBD1 (5 bases). The CDR3 is 15 residues long. Between the trimmed V and J ends, which lost 3 bases and 10 bases, there was a span of 21 bases.

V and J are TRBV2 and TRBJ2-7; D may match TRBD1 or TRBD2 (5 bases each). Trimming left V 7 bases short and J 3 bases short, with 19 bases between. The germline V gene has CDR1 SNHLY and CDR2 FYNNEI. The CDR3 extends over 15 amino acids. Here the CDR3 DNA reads TGTGCCAGCACCGGACCGGGGACGGTGAACTACGAGCAGTACTTC. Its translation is CASTGPGTVNYEQYF.

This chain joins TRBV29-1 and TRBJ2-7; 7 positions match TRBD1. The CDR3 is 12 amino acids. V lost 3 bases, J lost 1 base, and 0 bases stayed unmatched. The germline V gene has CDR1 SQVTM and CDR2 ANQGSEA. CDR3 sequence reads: CSVDRGSYEQYF. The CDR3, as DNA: TGCAGCGTTGACAGGGGGTCCTACGAGCAGTACTTC.

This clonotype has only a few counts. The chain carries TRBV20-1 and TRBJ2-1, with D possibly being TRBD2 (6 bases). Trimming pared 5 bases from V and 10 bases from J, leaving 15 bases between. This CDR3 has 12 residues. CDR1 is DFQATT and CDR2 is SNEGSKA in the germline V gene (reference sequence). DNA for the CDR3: TGCAGTGCTGAGGAGGGCCGGGAGGAGCAGTTCTTC. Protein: CSAEEGREEQFF.

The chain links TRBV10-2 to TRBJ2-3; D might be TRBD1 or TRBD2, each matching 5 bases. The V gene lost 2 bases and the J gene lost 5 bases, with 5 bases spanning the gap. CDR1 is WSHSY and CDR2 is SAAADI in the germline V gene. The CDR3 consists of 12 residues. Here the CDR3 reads CASSEGGDTQYF. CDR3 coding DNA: TGCGCCAGCAGTGAGGGGGGAGATACGCAGTATTTT.

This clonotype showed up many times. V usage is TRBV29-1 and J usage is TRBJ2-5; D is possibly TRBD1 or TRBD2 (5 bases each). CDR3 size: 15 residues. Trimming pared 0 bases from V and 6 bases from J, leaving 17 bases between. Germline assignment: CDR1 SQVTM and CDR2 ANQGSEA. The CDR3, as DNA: TGCAGCGTTGAAGATCCCACTGGGGGTCCCAAGACCCAGTACTTC. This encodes CSVEDPTGGPKTQYF.

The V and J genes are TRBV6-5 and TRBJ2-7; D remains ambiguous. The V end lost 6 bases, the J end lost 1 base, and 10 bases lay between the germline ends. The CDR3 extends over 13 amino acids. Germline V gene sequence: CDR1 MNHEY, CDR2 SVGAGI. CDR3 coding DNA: TGTGCCAGCAGCATCTCAGATTCCTACGAGCAGTACTTC. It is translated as CASSISDSYEQYF.

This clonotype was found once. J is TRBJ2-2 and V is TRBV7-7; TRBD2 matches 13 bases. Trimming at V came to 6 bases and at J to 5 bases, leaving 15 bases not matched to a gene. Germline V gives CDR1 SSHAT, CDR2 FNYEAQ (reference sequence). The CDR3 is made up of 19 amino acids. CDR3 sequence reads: CASRTTGREGLAGTGELFF. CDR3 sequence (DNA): TGTGCCAGCAGAACGACGGGTCGGGAGGGACTAGCGGGAACCGGGGAGCTGTTTTTT. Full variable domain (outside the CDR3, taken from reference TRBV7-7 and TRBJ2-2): GAGVSQSPRYKVTKRGQDVTLRCDPISSHATLYWYQQALGQGPEFLTYFNYEAQPDKSGLPSDRFSAERPEGSISTLTIQRTEQRDSAMYRCASRTTGREGLAGTGELFFGEGSRLTVL.

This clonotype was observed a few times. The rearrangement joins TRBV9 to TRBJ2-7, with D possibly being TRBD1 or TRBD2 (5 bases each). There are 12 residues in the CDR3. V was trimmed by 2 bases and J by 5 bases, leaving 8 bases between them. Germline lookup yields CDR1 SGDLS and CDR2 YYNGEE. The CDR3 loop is CASSVGAHEQYF. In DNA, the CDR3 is TGTGCCAGCAGCGTCGGGGCTCACGAGCAGTACTTC. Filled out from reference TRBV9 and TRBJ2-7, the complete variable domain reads DSGVTQTPKHLITATGQRVTLRCSPRSGDLSVYWYQQSLDQGLQFLIQYYNGEERAKGNILERFSAQQFPDLHSELNLSSLELGDSALYFCASSVGAHEQYFGPGTRLTVT.

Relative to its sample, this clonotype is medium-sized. The CDR3 protein is CASSQGLGRAANQPQHF. CDR3 DNA: TGCGCCAGCAGCCAAGGGTTAGGCAGGGCAGCCAATCAGCCCCAGCATTTT. The chain employs TRBV4-3 and TRBJ1-5; possibly TRBD1 for D (5 bases). From germline, CDR1 is LGHNA and CDR2 YSLEER. The V end lost 1 base, the J end lost 3 bases, and 16 bases lay between the germline ends. The length of the CDR3 is 17 residues.

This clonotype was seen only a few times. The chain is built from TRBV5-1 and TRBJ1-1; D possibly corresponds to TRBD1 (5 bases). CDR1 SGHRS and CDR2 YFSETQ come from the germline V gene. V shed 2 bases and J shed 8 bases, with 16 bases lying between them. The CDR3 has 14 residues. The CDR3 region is CASSFVRGRQEAFF. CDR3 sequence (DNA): TGCGCCAGCAGCTTCGTGAGGGGTAGGCAGGAAGCTTTCTTT.

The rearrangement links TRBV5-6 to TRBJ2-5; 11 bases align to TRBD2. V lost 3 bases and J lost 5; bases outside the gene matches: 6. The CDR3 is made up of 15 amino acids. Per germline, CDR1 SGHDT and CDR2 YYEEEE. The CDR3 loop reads CASSSRLAGSETQYF. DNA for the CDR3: TGTGCCAGCAGCTCGAGACTAGCGGGAAGTGAGACCCAGTACTTC.